By share of the sample, the clone carrying this T cell receptor beta chain is medium-sized (0.01 to 0.1%). The identical CDR3 is also encoded by other nucleotide sequences in the sample. This entry belongs to a study of lymphopenia after photon versus proton radiotherapy. Trimming pared 0 bases from V and 3 bases from J, leaving 12 bases between. CDR3 length equals 15 residues. CDR1 is MGHRA, CDR2 YSYEKL, per germline. Assay: immunoSEQ multiplex PCR; the TCRdb copy retains only in-frame clones and omits some. Of 150,000 to 200,000 clones listed, 75% to 90% are singletons. The genes are TRBV4-1 and TRBJ2-7; D may be TRBD1 (6 bases). Sample: peripheral blood, taken from a patient treated with photon-based radiotherapy. This receptor was obtained from a man over 45 with gastric cancer. CDR3 sequence: CASSQDSRGGYEQYF. Written as DNA, the CDR3 is TGCGCCAGCAGCCAAGATAGTAGAGGGGGCTACGAGCAGTACTTC.